The 21 T cell receptor beta chains given below trace back to one sample, sequenced in a study of long-term antiretroviral therapy in people with HIV (dated by TCRdb to between 2021 and 2024). The immunoSEQ hsTCRB v3.0 assay was used at survey level resolution for TRB variable region sequencing. TCRdb stores this immuneACCESS table with in-frame sequences only. Part of the clones is absent; in the studies checked, under half of the shortfall reflects unresolved V genes, and no reason is known for the rest. Counted in this sample were under 30,000 clones; 79% of them appeared once. Roughly 10% of the sample is held by the ten biggest clonotypes. The sample consisted of unsorted PBMCs, taken 2.1 years after starting antiretroviral therapy. The receptors derive from a man aged 25-45 years with HIV.

The chain is built from TRBV7-9 and TRBJ2-5; D not resolved. The CDR3 contains 14 residues. The V and J ends lost 5 bases and 3 bases respectively, with 13 bases between them. In germline, CDR1 is SEHNR, CDR2 FQNEAQ (reference sequence). The CDR3 bases are TGTGCCAGCAGCCCCCGTACACCCGAAGAGACCCAGTACTTC. It codes for CASSPRTPEETQYF.

V and J are TRBV11-3 and TRBJ2-7, with TRBD1 as a possible D gene (7 bases). Germline loops: CDR1 SGHNT, CDR2 YENEEA. The CDR3 loop spans 14 amino acids. The V end was cut by 5 bases, the J end by 5 bases, with 16 bases between. CDR3 loop: CASSDRQGGDEQYF. The CDR3 nucleotides read TGTGCCAGCAGCGACCGACAGGGAGGCGACGAGCAGTACTTC.

The V call is TRBV6-1, the J call TRBJ1-1, with unresolved D. The CDR3 is 15 amino acids. V lost 0 bases and J lost 1, with 9 bases in between. Germline lookup yields CDR1 MNHNS and CDR2 SASEGT. The CDR3 DNA follows: TGTGCCAGCAGTGAAGCGATAGGAGCGAACACTGAAGCTTTCTTT. Translation gives CASSEAIGANTEAFF.

The V call is TRBV11-3, the J call TRBJ1-1, with 9 bases fitting TRBD1. This CDR3 has 18 residues. Germline CDR1 and CDR2: SGHNT and YENEEA. V shed 5 bases, J shed 1 base, and the junction held 14 bases outside the gene matches. The CDR3 bases are TGTGCCAGCAGCCCAGGTTTCGGGGGACAGGGACGGAACACTGAAGCTTTCTTT. Translation: CASSPGFGGQGRNTEAFF. The variable domain in full, completed from reference TRBV11-3 and TRBJ1-1, reads EAGVVQSPRYKIIEKKQPVAFWCNPISGHNTLYWYLQNLGQGPELLIRYENEEAVDDSQLPKDRFSAERLKGVDSTLKIQPAELGDSAVYLCASSPGFGGQGRNTEAFFGQGTRLTVV.

The chain couples TRBV2 to TRBJ2-4; TRBD1 agrees at 11 bases. Trimming at V came to 6 bases and at J to 0 bases, leaving 10 bases not matched to a gene. The CDR3 is 18 residues long. Looked up from germline, CDR1 is SNHLY and CDR2 is FYNNEI. As DNA, the CDR3 is TGTGCCAGCAGCTGGACAGGGGGCGCTCCCCGAGCCAAAAACATTCAGTACTTC. This codes for CASSWTGGAPRAKNIQYF.

This chain links TRBV4-1 with TRBJ2-3, with TRBD1 identical over 8 bases. The CDR3 consists of 15 residues. Trimming at V came to 2 bases and at J to 2 bases, leaving 3 bases not matched to a gene. CDR1 and CDR2 from the germline V gene are MGHRA and YSYEKL. The CDR3, as DNA: TGCGCCAGCAGCCAAACAGGGGGTGCCACAGATACGCAGTATTTT. Protein sequence: CASSQTGGATDTQYF.

V is TRBV29-1 and J is TRBJ2-1, with TRBD2 identical over 8 bases. The ends lost 6 bases at V and 5 bases at J; junction bases unmatched: 9. The germline gives CDR1 SQVTM, CDR2 ANQGSEA. The length of the CDR3 is 14 residues. This CDR3 reads CSVPTSARNNEQFF. The CDR3 DNA follows: TGCAGCGTCCCGACTAGCGCTAGAAACAATGAGCAGTTCTTC.

This clone was counted between two and nine times. V is TRBV7-2 and J is TRBJ1-2; 11 bases fit TRBD1. With V trimmed by 2 bases and J by 4 bases, 6 bases remained unmatched. Germline V gene sequence: CDR1 SGHTA, CDR2 FQGNSA. This CDR3 has 16 amino acids. The CDR3 nucleotides read TGTGCCAGCAGCTTATCCGGGACAGGGGGATTCTATGGCTACACCTTC. This encodes CASSLSGTGGFYGYTF.

V is TRBV21-1 and J is TRBJ1-5. TRBV21-1 is a listed pseudogene. CDR3 length equals 16 residues. The CDR3 sequence: CASSKGEGGTGQPQHF. The DNA for the CDR3 is TGTGCCAGCAGCAAGGGAGAAGGAGGGACGGGGCAGCCCCAGCATTTT.

V and J are TRBV5-1 and TRBJ2-7; 13 bases line up with TRBD2. Germline loops: CDR1 SGHRS, CDR2 YFSETQ. The CDR3 runs 15 residues. The V gene end was trimmed by 3 bases and the J gene end by 2 bases; junction bases not matched to a gene: 2. The CDR3 bases are TGCGCCAGCAGCTCCGGGACTAGCGGGACCTACGAGCAGTACTTC. Translated, it gives CASSSGTSGTYEQYF.

The chain recombines TRBV19 with TRBJ2-7; 8 positions agree with TRBD2. The CDR3 sequence is 14 residues long. Germline V gene lookup returns CDR1 LNHDA and CDR2 SQIVND (reference sequence). With 3 bases clipped from V and 3 bases from J, the junction kept 4 bases outside the gene matches. CDR3 sequence: CASSMTSGGYEQYF. The CDR3 bases are TGTGCCAGTAGTATGACGAGCGGGGGCTACGAGCAGTACTTC. Combining the CDR3 with reference TRBV19 and TRBJ2-7 gives the whole variable domain DGGITQSPKYLFRKEGQNVTLSCEQNLNHDAMYWYRQDPGQGLRLIYYSQIVNDFQKGDIAEGYSVSREKKESFPLTVTSAQKNPTAFYLCASSMTSGGYEQYFGPGTRLTVT.

The chain has TRBV9 and TRBJ2-2, with D maybe TRBD2 (6 bases). Germline loops: CDR1 SGDLS, CDR2 YYNGEE. V lost 4 bases to trimming and J lost 4 bases, with 17 bases between them. The CDR3 is 16 amino acids. CDR3 amino acids: CASSSPLGLSTGELFF. The DNA for the CDR3 is TGTGCCAGCAGCTCACCCTTGGGACTTAGCACCGGGGAGCTGTTTTTT.

This clone appeared a single time. This chain uses TRBV7-2 with TRBJ2-7; 12 bases are shared with TRBD1. Germline V gives CDR1 SGHTA, CDR2 FQGNSA. This CDR3 spans 15 amino acids. Unmatched junction bases numbered 3, after V lost 2 bases and J lost 4 bases. CDR3 amino acids: CASSLLGQGAYEQYF. CDR3 DNA sequence: TGTGCCAGCAGCTTATTGGGACAGGGGGCTTACGAGCAGTACTTC.

This clone came up once. V and J are TRBV19 and TRBJ1-2; the D gene is possibly TRBD1 (5 bases). This CDR3 contains 13 residues. Trimming left V 4 bases short and J 6 bases short, with 12 bases between. Germline-derived CDR1 and CDR2 are LNHDA and SQIVND (reference sequence). The CDR3, as DNA: TGTGCCAGTAGTACCCAGGGTACGCATGGCTACACCTTC. It codes for CASSTQGTHGYTF.

The table lists this clone with a count of one. J is TRBJ2-5 and V is TRBV7-9; TRBD1 agrees at 10 bases. The DNA end lines up better with TRBJ2-7; the J call may be wrong. CDR3 length equals 14 residues. The germline CDR1 and CDR2 sequences are SEHNR and FQNEAQ (reference sequence). CDR3 sequence reads: CASSIRDRGDEQYF. The CDR3 DNA sequence: TGTGCCAGCAGCATCCGGGACAGGGGCGACGAGCAGTACTTC.

V gene TRBV27 combines with J gene TRBJ1-3; 9 bases align to TRBD1. Trimming took 5 bases from V and 2 from J; bases not matched to a gene: 4. The CDR3 has 15 residues. CDR1 and CDR2 (germline): MNHEY, SMNVEV (reference sequence). CDR3 coding DNA: TGTGCCAGCAGTCCAAGGACAGGGGCTGGAAACACCATATATTTT. Encoded protein: CASSPRTGAGNTIYF.

This clone was picked up one time. The chain combines TRBV19 with TRBJ1-5; D is undetermined. The CDR3 consists of 14 residues. CDR1 LNHDA and CDR2 SQIVND come from the germline V gene (reference sequence). V was pared by 3 bases and J by 2 bases, with 8 bases between. CDR3 sequence (DNA): TGTGCCAGTAGTATGGCGTGGGGCAATCAGCCCCAGCATTTT. Protein sequence: CASSMAWGNQPQHF.

The V gene is TRBV11-2, the J gene TRBJ2-5, with TRBD2 identical over 14 bases. V lost 7 bases and J lost 5; bases outside the gene matches: 12. CDR1 SGHAT and CDR2 FQNNGV come from the germline V gene. The CDR3 covers 17 residues. In nucleotides, the CDR3 is TGTGCCAGCACCTCCGGACTAGCGGGGGGTCGGGTGGAGACCCAGTACTTC. Its translation: CASTSGLAGGRVETQYF. Full variable domain (remainder filled in from reference TRBV11-2 and TRBJ2-5): EAGVAQSPRYKIIEKRQSVAFWCNPISGHATLYWYQQILGQGPKLLIQFQNNGVVDDSQLPKDRFSAERLKGVDSTLKIQPAKLEDSAVYLCASTSGLAGGRVETQYFGPGTRLLVL.

The chain recombines TRBV30 with TRBJ2-5, with D possibly being TRBD2 (6 bases). Germline V CDR1 and CDR2: GTSNPN, SVGIG (reference sequence). The CDR3 runs to 15 residues. Trimming removed 3 bases at V and 1 base at J, with 15 bases between. CDR3 loop: CAWRSGGLRQETQYF. The DNA of the CDR3 is TGTGCCTGGAGGTCTGGGGGACTCCGCCAAGAGACCCAGTACTTC.

The sample holds one count of this clone. This chain uses TRBV18 with TRBJ2-1; TRBD2 aligns across 10 bases. Germline V gives CDR1 KGHSH, CDR2 LQKENI. The CDR3 extends over 15 amino acids. The trim removed 2 bases at V and 5 bases at J, leaving 3 bases unmatched. The CDR3 DNA reads as TGTGCCAGCTCACCAATAGGACTAGCGGACAATGAGCAGTTCTTC. Its translation: CASSPIGLADNEQFF.

Here the CDR3 DNA reads TGTGCCAGCAGTTACTCGAGTAAAATATCCTACACCTTC. Encoded protein: CASSYSSKISYTF. V is TRBV6-5 and J is TRBJ1-2; no clear D. The CDR3 covers 13 residues. Trimming removed 0 bases from V and 10 bases from J, with 12 bases in between. Germline values: CDR1 MNHEY, CDR2 SVGAGI.